The sequence of this T cell receptor (beta chain) was determined in a study of CD8+ T cells in alopecia areata. In regard to this clone: The antigen is not known.

Extraction of RNA preceded its reverse transcription into cDNA, which served as the sequencing template. Profiling relied on immunoSEQ multiplex PCR, and the TCRdb table lists in-frame clones only, not all of them. Among a few hundred thousand clones listed, 35% to 40% were seen once. Treatment: oral pan-JAK inhibitor, 5-10 mg twice daily. Peripheral blood, together with lesional scalp punch biopsies, was collected from alopecia areata patients. Study outcomes and limitations: Sequenced scalp T cells also include alphabeta T cells resident in normal skin. Having just one nonresponder leaves the connection between baseline CD8+ expansion and response unresolved. Lesional scalp, especially alopecia totalis/universalis, showed higher clonality than normal scalp.

Trimming shortened V by 2 bases and J by 6 bases, and 11 bases separated the two germline ends. Germline CDR1 SGDLS, CDR2 YYNGEE. This CDR3 comprises 13 residues. The receptor's source is a human donor with alopecia areata. The chain employs TRBV9 and TRBJ2-5; no reliable D call. Sequenced material: CD4+ T cells sorted from blood, taken between weeks 30 and 35, from a patient treated with tofacitinib. Written as DNA, the CDR3 is TGTGCCAGCAGCGTCGGTGAAGCGAAGACCCAGTACTTC. This translates into CASSVGEAKTQYF.